The 7 T cell receptor beta chains below come from one sample, sequenced in a study of technical replicates of blood from several donors. Clones were sequenced by immunoSEQ multiplex PCR, and TCRdb holds only the in-frame ones, with some missing. Among 79,000 or so clones listed, approximately 96% were seen once. Sequencing was done on a sample of T cells isolated from PBMCs. The receptors were sampled from a human donor in good health.

CDR3 DNA sequence: TGTGCCAGCAGCTACAGGGATTATCGGCCCCAGCATTTT. Translating it yields CASSYRDYRPQHF. The V gene is TRBV11-3, the J gene TRBJ1-5, with D perhaps matching TRBD1 (6 bases). Per germline, CDR1 SGHNT and CDR2 YENEEA. The V and J ends lost 4 bases and 9 bases respectively, with 13 bases between them. The CDR3 is 13 amino acids.

The chain employs TRBV7-2 and TRBJ2-7; TRBD2 aligns across 11 bases. The germline CDR1 and CDR2 sequences are SGHTA and FQGNSA. This CDR3 is built from 16 residues. V lost 3 bases, J lost 1 base, and 5 bases stayed unmatched. The CDR3 loop reads CASSFSTSGTSYEQYF. The CDR3 DNA follows: TGTGCCAGCAGCTTCTCGACTAGCGGGACTTCCTACGAGCAGTACTTC.

The chain joins TRBV7-8 to TRBJ2-1; D might be TRBD2 (6 bases). The CDR3 runs 13 residues. CDR1 and CDR2 from the germline V gene are SGHVS and FQNEAQ. V shed 5 bases and J shed 5 bases, with 10 bases lying between them. The CDR3, as DNA: TGTGCCAGCAGCCCGGGACTTAACAATGAGCAGTTCTTC. It codes for CASSPGLNNEQFF.

This clone appeared once. The chain recombines TRBV19 with TRBJ2-1; 11 bases agree with TRBD2. V dropped 3 bases and J dropped 4; count of bases not matched to a gene: 8. This CDR3 is 17 amino acids long. Germline assignment: CDR1 LNHDA and CDR2 SQIVND (reference sequence). This chain's CDR3 is CASSIPGTSGLYNEQFF. Written as DNA, the CDR3 is TGTGCCAGTAGTATCCCCGGGACTAGCGGACTATACAATGAGCAGTTCTTC.

This chain joins TRBV29-1 and TRBJ1-2; TRBD1 aligns across 8 bases. J lost 3 bases, V lost 3 bases, and 9 bases had no gene match. The CDR3 consists of 15 residues. CDR1 SQVTM and CDR2 ANQGSEA come from the germline V gene. CDR3 amino acids: CSVEDRDLGYYGYTF. Here the CDR3 DNA reads TGCAGCGTTGAGGACAGGGATCTTGGGTACTATGGCTACACCTTC. Combining the CDR3 with reference TRBV29-1 and TRBJ1-2 gives the whole variable domain SAVISQKPSRDICQRGTSLTIQCQVDSQVTMMFWYRQQPGQSLTLIATANQGSEATYESGFVIDKFPISRPNLTFSTLTVSNMSPEDSSIYLCSVEDRDLGYYGYTFGSGTRLTVV.

The chain combines TRBV9 with TRBJ2-3, with no clear D. Germline CDR1 SGDLS, CDR2 YYNGEE. Trimming shortened V by 0 bases and J by 1 base, and 6 bases separated the two germline ends. The CDR3 contains 14 residues. The CDR3 reads CASSVARGTDTQYF. In DNA form, the CDR3 reads TGTGCCAGCAGCGTAGCAAGAGGCACAGATACGCAGTATTTT.

The V gene is TRBV7-8, the J gene TRBJ2-7; tentatively, D is TRBD2 (5 bases). The CDR3 has 13 residues. Trimming pared 5 bases from V and 4 bases from J, leaving 12 bases between. Per germline, CDR1 SGHVS and CDR2 FQNEAQ. CDR3 region: CASSHNREYEQYF. CDR3 DNA: TGTGCCAGCAGCCATAATAGGGAGTACGAGCAGTACTTC.